The 16 T cell receptor beta chains given below trace back to one sample, sequenced in a study of T cell responses to AZD1222 COVID-19 vaccine. Clones were sequenced by immunoSEQ multiplex PCR, and TCRdb holds only the in-frame ones, with some missing. Counted here are some 96,000 clones, about nine tenths occurring once; the ten biggest clones make up 2% to 3%. The specimen was peripheral blood, collected on day 0 of AZD1222 vaccination. All receptors derive from an adult in good health.

The V call is TRBV20-1, the J call TRBJ2-3; TRBD2 matches 11 bases. Trimming removed 6 bases from V and 1 base from J; junction bases left unmatched: 6. The CDR3 spans 15 residues. Germline V CDR1 and CDR2: DFQATT, SNEGSKA (reference sequence). The CDR3 DNA sequence: TGCAGTGCGAGTAGCGGGAGGGCCGGCACAGATACGCAGTATTTT. This encodes CSASSGRAGTDTQYF.

This clone was recorded once. This chain joins TRBV5-1 and TRBJ2-1; a possible D gene is TRBD1 (6 bases). Trimming took 0 bases from V and 0 from J, leaving 10 bases between them. The CDR3 is 16 residues long. In germline, CDR1 is SGHRS, CDR2 YFSETQ. CDR3 DNA sequence: TGCGCCAGCAGCTTGGCACAGGGCAACTCCTACAATGAGCAGTTCTTC. Translated: CASSLAQGNSYNEQFF.

The chain recombines TRBV7-9 with TRBJ2-1, with 8 bases matching TRBD2. Germline V gene data show CDR1 as SEHNR and CDR2 as FQNEAQ (reference sequence). This CDR3 spans 18 amino acids. J lost 5 bases, V lost 1 base, and 13 bases had no gene match. The CDR3 region is CASSLVDSGTPAHNEQFF. CDR3 bases: TGTGCCAGCAGCTTAGTAGATAGCGGGACCCCAGCCCACAATGAGCAGTTCTTC.

The sample holds one count of this clone. This chain joins TRBV30 and TRBJ1-1; unclear D gene. CDR3 size: 13 residues. The germline V gene has CDR1 GTSNPN and CDR2 SVGIG (reference sequence). Trimming took off 4 bases at V and 0 bases at J, with 9 bases between the two ends. CDR3 bases: TGTGCCTGGACAAGAGGAATGAACACTGAAGCTTTCTTT. This gives the protein CAWTRGMNTEAFF.

The sample holds one count of this clone. The J gene is TRBJ1-1, the V gene TRBV4-1, with 9 bases lining up with TRBD1. Germline lookup yields CDR1 MGHRA and CDR2 YSYEKL. Losses at the gene ends were 1 base for V and 5 bases for J; bases not matched to a gene: 8. The CDR3 length is 16 residues. CDR3 amino acids: CASSQGPGQGRTEAFF. The CDR3 region has the DNA TGCGCCAGCAGCCAAGGCCCGGGACAGGGAAGGACTGAAGCTTTCTTT.

The chain recombines TRBV20-1 with TRBJ1-1; D gene unclear. In germline, CDR1 is DFQATT, CDR2 SNEGSKA (reference sequence). Trimming pared 4 bases from V and 8 bases from J, leaving 8 bases between. The CDR3 runs to 10 residues. CDR3 amino acids: CSATRREAFF. The CDR3, as DNA: TGCAGTGCTACGCGGAGGGAAGCTTTCTTT.

The chain carries TRBV9 and TRBJ2-7; TRBD2 agrees at 15 bases. V shed 2 bases and J 5 bases; nucleotides not matched to a gene: 11. In germline, CDR1 is SGDLS, CDR2 YYNGEE. The CDR3 covers 18 residues. The CDR3 region is CASSVGSGTSGGINEQYF. The CDR3, as DNA: TGTGCCAGCAGCGTCGGGAGTGGGACTAGCGGGGGGATCAACGAGCAGTACTTC.

The chain uses TRBV7-2 and TRBJ1-3; D is perhaps TRBD1 (5 bases). Trimming pared 5 bases from V and 1 base from J, leaving 21 bases between. Germline V gives CDR1 SGHTA, CDR2 FQGNSA. The CDR3 contains 18 residues. CDR3 nucleotide sequence: TGTGCCAGCAGCACCCCGGTACCGGGACTGCGATCTGGAAACACCATATATTTT. Residues: CASSTPVPGLRSGNTIYF.

The gene calls are TRBV2 and TRBJ1-5; D not resolved. The germline gives CDR1 SNHLY, CDR2 FYNNEI. The length of the CDR3 is 15 residues. Trimming pared 6 bases from V and 2 bases from J, leaving 14 bases between. CDR3 sequence: CASRFQRDGNQPQHF. The DNA for the CDR3 is TGTGCCAGCAGGTTCCAGCGAGATGGCAATCAGCCCCAGCATTTT. Full variable domain (outside the CDR3, taken from reference TRBV2 and TRBJ1-5): EPEVTQTPSHQVTQMGQEVILRCVPISNHLYFYWYRQILGQKVEFLVSFYNNEISEKSEIFDDQFSVERPDGSNFTLKIRSTKLEDSAMYFCASRFQRDGNQPQHFGDGTRLSIL.

On this clone: Other nucleotide sequences from this sample produce the same CDR3. The chain recombines TRBV5-1 with TRBJ1-2; D remains ambiguous. Germline lookup yields CDR1 SGHRS and CDR2 YFSETQ. V was shortened by 0 bases and J by 0 bases, with 6 bases between the two germline ends. The CDR3 is made up of 14 amino acids. CDR3 bases: TGCGCCAGCAGCTTGGAGTCTACTAACTATGGCTACACCTTC. It is translated as CASSLESTNYGYTF.

The CDR3 is CASSLGTGSYEQYF. The CDR3 coding sequence is TGTGCCAGCAGCTTAGGTACAGGGTCCTACGAGCAGTACTTC. The rearrangement links TRBV11-3 to TRBJ2-7; a weak D match, TRBD1 (6 bases). The CDR3 has 14 amino acids. The V and J ends lost 1 base and 1 base respectively, with 8 bases between them. Looked up from germline, CDR1 is SGHNT and CDR2 is YENEEA.

The chain employs TRBV7-9 and TRBJ1-1; D remains ambiguous. Deletions cut 0 bases from V and 0 bases from J, with 11 bases between. Germline loops: CDR1 SEHNR, CDR2 FQNEAQ (reference sequence). The CDR3 has 16 amino acids. The CDR3 DNA sequence: TGTGCCAGCAGCTTAGCGATAGGCCTTATGAACACTGAAGCTTTCTTT. It specifies CASSLAIGLMNTEAFF.

The gene calls are TRBV5-4 and TRBJ2-2; 8 bases are shared with TRBD1. The CDR3 has 16 residues. Germline V lookup: CDR1 SGHNT, CDR2 YYREEE (reference sequence). Germline trimming cut 3 bases from V and 6 bases from J; bases unmatched to any gene: 10. This chain's CDR3 is CASSYGQGEESGELFF. As DNA, the CDR3 is TGTGCCAGCAGCTACGGACAGGGAGAGGAATCCGGGGAGCTGTTTTTT.

This chain joins TRBV7-9 and TRBJ2-7; 8 bases agree with TRBD2. This CDR3 has 17 residues. V trimming: 2 bases; J trimming: 3 bases; junction bases outside the gene matches: 12. Germline lookup yields CDR1 SEHNR and CDR2 FQNEAQ (reference sequence). DNA for the CDR3: TGTGCCAGCAGCTTATATGGGGGCGGGAGGTTCCGCTACGAGCAGTACTTC. It codes for CASSLYGGGRFRYEQYF.

This chain joins TRBV11-3 and TRBJ2-1; 10 bases fit TRBD2. CDR1 and CDR2 (germline): SGHNT, YENEEA. After removal of 1 base from V and 7 bases from J, the junction contained 7 bases not matched to a gene. The CDR3 consists of 16 residues. DNA of the CDR3: TGTGCCAGCAGCTTAGTGTTAGCGGGGGGAGCTAATGAGCAGTTCTTC. Its protein product is CASSLVLAGGANEQFF.

V gene TRBV6-5 combines with J gene TRBJ1-6; maybe TRBD1 (5 bases). Trimming shortened V by 6 bases and J by 9 bases, and 15 bases separated the two germline ends. Germline V gene sequence: CDR1 MNHEY, CDR2 SVGAGI. This CDR3 spans 14 amino acids. For the CDR3, the DNA is TGTGCCAGCAGACCTCCCTCCGGGGCTTCACCCCTCCACTTT. Amino acid sequence: CASRPPSGASPLHF.